Listed here are 5 T cell receptor beta chains from one sample, sequenced in a study of early T cells in non-severe SARS-CoV-2 infection. TCRdb reprocessed the 5' RACE reads via MiXCR and lists one record per CDR3 protein. Here the sample spans 66,000 or so distinct CDR3 sequences, less than 15% being singletons. The material sequenced was whole blood. All receptors derive from an adult who was a healthcare worker with PCR-confirmed SARS-CoV-2 infection or an uninfected control (not recorded which).

This clonotype was picked up many times. The gene calls are TRBV18 and TRBJ2-7; D remains unclear. The CDR3 totals 13 residues. Between the trimmed V and J ends, which lost 6 bases and 0 bases, there was a span of 9 bases. Germline CDR1 KGHSH, CDR2 LQKENI. For the CDR3, the DNA is TGTGCCAGCTCCCCGATCAGCTCCTACGAGCAGTACTTC. The encoded protein is CASSPISSYEQYF.

This clonotype was detected many times. The V and J genes are TRBV20-1 and TRBJ2-1; TRBD2 might be the D (6 bases). V was trimmed by 5 bases and J by 8 bases, leaving 22 bases between them. Per germline, CDR1 DFQATT and CDR2 SNEGSKA (reference sequence). The CDR3 covers 15 residues. CDR3 amino acids: CSAFSTRSKIDEQFF. DNA of the CDR3: TGCAGTGCTTTTTCGACTAGATCTAAGATAGATGAGCAGTTCTTC.

The rearrangement links TRBV6-5 to TRBJ2-5; tentatively, D is TRBD1 (6 bases). Looked up from germline, CDR1 is MNHEY and CDR2 is SVGAGI. The CDR3 runs 17 residues. With 0 bases removed from V and 0 bases from J, the gap between germline ends came to 14 bases. The CDR3 reads CASSYSRFNRDQETQYF. The CDR3 region has the DNA TGTGCCAGCAGTTACTCGAGATTTAACAGGGACCAAGAGACCCAGTACTTC.

This clonotype was seen only a few times. The rearrangement joins TRBV7-2 to TRBJ2-5, with D maybe TRBD1 (6 bases). Germline CDR1 SGHTA, CDR2 FQGNSA. The CDR3 is made up of 14 amino acids. V was clipped by 2 bases and J by 4 bases, with 11 bases between them. CDR3 in DNA: TGTGCCAGCAGCTTAAGCAGGGGCACAGAGACCCAGTACTTC. Encoded protein: CASSLSRGTETQYF.

The rearrangement joins TRBV20-1 to TRBJ2-7; TRBD1 or TRBD2 may be the D gene (5 bases each). Trimming removed 5 bases from V and 7 bases from J, with 18 bases in between. Germline lookup yields CDR1 DFQATT and CDR2 SNEGSKA (reference sequence). The CDR3 extends over 13 amino acids. CDR3 sequence reads: CSALRDDTREQYF. The DNA of the CDR3 is TGCAGTGCTCTCCGGGACGACACCAGGGAGCAGTACTTC.